This T cell receptor beta chain was sequenced during a study of T cell responses to AZD1222 COVID-19 vaccine (dated by TCRdb to the early 2020s). Context from the whole study: AZD1222 recipients with second doses at about 4 weeks or about 12 weeks were pooled, because spike-specific TCR depth and breadth did not differ between schedules. Enrollment into the trials was organized by age into subgroups of 18-55, 56-69 and 70-plus years, and those subgroups contained approximately 150, 30 and 60 TCR-sequenced participants, respectively. A total of just over 230 trial participants underwent TCR sequencing, of whom about 200 received two doses of AZD1222 and some 26 received two doses of the MenACWY control vaccine.

The CDR3 regions of human TCRbeta chains were analyzed by immunosequencing. The study's processing was this. TCRs in the repertoires were compared against a reference library of SARS-CoV-2-specific TCRs that had been generated with the MIRA antigen-specificity platform. Breadth meant the fraction of unique TCRs that were SARS-CoV-2-associated, whereas depth meant the fraction of total T cells that were SARS-CoV-2-associated. Using the MIRA data, every spike-specific TCR was mapped to the spike region that the TCR reacted to and assigned to either a CD4 or a CD8 class. Log10-transformed breadth and depth values were compared by one-way ANOVA with Sidak's multiple comparisons tests. TCRdb took this table from immuneACCESS and kept in-frame rearrangements with V and J called. Such tables lack part of the clones; where checked against another copy, unresolved V genes explain under half of the gap, and the rest is unexplained. The V and J calls and clone size are taken from that table; D and trimming were inferred from the DNA. For this sample the table gives some 120,000 clones, of which 89% were detected only once. 1.5% to 1.7% of the sample goes to the ten largest clones.

Broader findings and caveats from the paper: Vaccine-associated CD4 TCRs spanned the whole spike protein, with dominant responses in regions 160-218 and 743-854. Because no day 14 peak-response samples were available, repertoires were characterized only after the peak T cell response. Conclusions about previously exposed vaccinees were limited because only six AZD1222 recipients were SARS-CoV-2 seropositive at baseline. In the small 56-69-year group, the increase in depth fell short of significance, most likely because of low power. A significant rise in spike-specific TCR breadth and depth was observed after two AZD1222 doses relative to day 0 and relative to MenACWY recipients. Reportedly, almost half of the unique spike-specific TCRs recognized epitopes lying outside the regions that are mutated in the B.1.351 and B.1.1.7 variants. Most participants were white British and females outnumbered males, and the authors suggested that clonal diversity may have been underestimated.

A distance of 16 bases separates the germline ends of V and J, which lose 6 bases and 1 base respectively. The CDR3 has 15 amino acids, counting the end cysteine and phenylalanine. The read is trimmed to its CDR3 DNA, 45 bases read in frame from base 1. The CDR1 and CDR2 encoded by the germline V gene are MNHEY and SVGAGI. A remark on this clone: Its antigen is still unknown. Nothing much larger sits one base from this clone, and base qualities are not available.

The intended sense of this specimen's time point label: baseline before first vaccination. Vaccinee samples were obtained from the UK trials COV001 and COV002, which included a single-blind randomized controlled phase 2/3 trial of AZD1222 (ChAdOx1 nCoV-19) in healthy adults. For TCRbeta chain sequencing, PBMC samples were collected from trial participants at day 0 and at day 28 after the second dose. The specimen comprised peripheral blood, sampled on day 0 of AZD1222 vaccination. This sequence originates from an adult in good health. The chain is made from TRBV6-5 and TRBJ2-7, and the D gene may be TRBD1, 6 bases matching. In nucleotides, the sequence is TGTGCCAGCAGGAGAGAACAGGGATGGTCCTACGAGCAGTACTTC. The encoded protein is CASRREQGWSYEQYF.